Listed below are T cell receptor beta chains from one sample, sequenced in a study of T-cell reconstitution after alpha-beta-depleted transplantation in children. One entry per CDR3 protein, called by TCRdb with MiXCR from the PCR reads. The sample consists of around 200,000 distinct CDR3 sequences, about 6.4% of them appearing once. The sample in question was PBMCs from the stem cell graft donor, obtained from the stem cell graft. Source of these receptors: a human donor who donated a stem cell graft to a child with Wiskott-Aldrich syndrome. The conserved cysteine and the conserved F or W are not part of the CDR3 here.

v_call: TRBV4-1; cdr3_length: 13; j_call: TRBJ2-7; cdr3_aa: ASSRKGPSSHEQY
v_call: TRBV3-1; cdr3_length: 13; j_call: TRBJ1-6; cdr3_aa: ASSQGGQGRSPLH
v_call: TRBV19; cdr3_length: 11; j_call: TRBJ1-5; cdr3_aa: ASNSWINQPQH
v_call: TRBV10-2; cdr3_length: 14; j_call: TRBJ2-7; cdr3_aa: ASSGVGGATFYEQY
v_call: TRBV3-1; cdr3_length: 13; j_call: TRBJ2-7; cdr3_aa: ASSQESESSYEQY
v_call: TRBV20-1; cdr3_length: 14; j_call: TRBJ2-7; cdr3_aa: SARDPASGDSYEQY
v_call: TRBV11-2; cdr3_length: 13; j_call: TRBJ2-2; cdr3_aa: ASSFRRGVTGELF
v_call: TRBV20-1; cdr3_length: 14; j_call: TRBJ2-1; cdr3_aa: SAPHPGTVSYNEQF
v_call: TRBV5-1; cdr3_length: 12; j_call: TRBJ2-1; cdr3_aa: ASSLETTYNEQF
v_call: TRBV5-1; cdr3_length: 12; j_call: TRBJ1-1; cdr3_aa: ASSWRRVDTEAF
v_call: TRBV20-1; cdr3_length: 13; j_call: TRBJ1-5; cdr3_aa: SARAWTGENQPQH
v_call: TRBV2; cdr3_length: 11; j_call: TRBJ1-2; cdr3_aa: ASSERPGGGYT
v_call: TRBV7-2; cdr3_length: 11; j_call: TRBJ2-7; cdr3_aa: ASSSRISYEQY
v_call: TRBV12-3/TRBV12-4; cdr3_length: 12; j_call: TRBJ1-4; cdr3_aa: ASSRTEAGEKLF
v_call: TRBV5-1; cdr3_length: 12; j_call: TRBJ2-1; cdr3_aa: ASSLAGFYNEQF
v_call: TRBV12-3/TRBV12-4; cdr3_length: 12; j_call: TRBJ2-3; cdr3_aa: ASSQETGTDTQY
v_call: TRBV20-1; cdr3_length: 12; j_call: TRBJ2-1; cdr3_aa: SASGLLGINEQF
v_call: TRBV24-1; cdr3_length: 12; j_call: TRBJ2-5; cdr3_aa: ATSLAGEQETQY
v_call: TRBV5-1; cdr3_length: 13; j_call: TRBJ1-1; cdr3_aa: ASSLGPEGVPEAF
v_call: TRBV20-1; cdr3_length: 13; j_call: TRBJ1-2; cdr3_aa: SARAKVPYGGGYT
v_call: TRBV9; cdr3_length: 13; j_call: TRBJ2-5; cdr3_aa: ASSVGQTKRETQY
v_call: TRBV12-3/TRBV12-4; cdr3_length: 11; j_call: TRBJ1-1; cdr3_aa: ASWTGAGTEAF
v_call: TRBV5-1; cdr3_length: 15; j_call: TRBJ1-5; cdr3_aa: ASSPMPVPGGNQPQH
v_call: TRBV5-6; cdr3_length: 14; j_call: TRBJ2-1; cdr3_aa: ASSLGPGLDYNEQF
v_call: TRBV5-6; cdr3_length: 15; j_call: TRBJ2-5; cdr3_aa: ASSLYRAGRVGETQY
v_call: TRBV6-1; cdr3_length: 12; j_call: TRBJ2-3; cdr3_aa: ASTLGTGRGTQY
v_call: TRBV19; cdr3_length: 13; j_call: TRBJ2-3; cdr3_aa: ASSTLAGVADTQY
v_call: TRBV12-3/TRBV12-4; cdr3_length: 20; j_call: TRBJ2-5; cdr3_aa: ASSLGPGRTGTGVLAQETQY
v_call: TRBV20-1; cdr3_length: 12; j_call: TRBJ2-3; cdr3_aa: SARDGMSADTQY